This T cell receptor (beta chain) originates from a study of blood T cell repertoires in COVID-19. Trimming removed 6 bases at V and 6 bases at J, with 12 bases between. There are 13 residues in the CDR3. In germline, CDR1 is MNHEY, CDR2 SVGAGI. Method: immunoSEQ multiplex PCR; TCRdb's copy keeps in-frame clones and lacks some. The repertoire holds approximately 150,000 clones, with 87% as singletons. The TCR was taken from a woman aged 55-70 years with active or convalescent COVID-19. The chain employs TRBV6-5 and TRBJ1-5; no reliable D call. Material: peripheral blood. The CDR3 nucleotides are TGTGCCAGCAGGGCCCAGGATGGTCAGCCCCAGCATTTT. Encoded protein: CASRAQDGQPQHF.